One sample yielded the 25 T cell receptor beta chains listed below, sequenced in a study of blood T cells in healthy people across ages. It was with a sample-barcoded 5' primer and a J-beta primer mix that a second PCR of roughly 7 to 12 cycles was run. A single record per CDR3 protein comes from TCRdb applying MiXCR to the 5' RACE reads. The table lists about 640,000 distinct CDR3 sequences, about 30% of them singletons. Sequenced sample: blood. All receptors derive from an elderly woman in good health.

This clonotype appeared many times. The chain employs TRBV9 and TRBJ2-3; D possibly uses TRBD1 or TRBD2 (5 bases each). Trimming pared 3 bases from V and 4 bases from J, leaving 9 bases between. The CDR3 sequence is 13 residues long. From germline, CDR1 is SGDLS and CDR2 YYNGEE. The CDR3 protein is CASSDTGPDTQYF. CDR3 sequence (DNA): TGTGCCAGCAGCGACACGGGGCCAGATACGCAGTATTTT.

There are many counts of this clonotype. V usage is TRBV20-1 and J usage is TRBJ2-7, with D possibly TRBD1 on 5 matching bases. Germline CDR1 reads DFQATT; CDR2 reads SNEGSKA (reference sequence). The CDR3 consists of 10 residues. With 3 bases removed from V and 11 bases from J, the gap between germline ends came to 11 bases. CDR3 in amino acids: CSASATVEYF. The CDR3, as DNA: TGCAGTGCTAGCGCGACAGTGGAGTACTTC.

As regards this clonotype: This sequence may be a read error, since a much larger clone differs from it by one base. J is TRBJ2-3 and V is TRBV4-2; TRBD2 aligns across 10 bases. The CDR3 is 17 residues long. CDR1 and CDR2 from the germline V gene are LGHNA and YNFKEQ. The CDR3 sequence is CVSSQDSSGGARDTQYF. For the CDR3, the DNA is TGTGTCAGCAGCCAAGATTCAAGCGGGGGGGCGAGGGATACGCAGTATTTT.

Comments on this clonotype: It may be a read error: a sequence one base away is much more abundant. This sequence joins TRBV20-1 and TRBJ2-1, with TRBD2 identical over 12 bases. The CDR3 has 16 residues. Per germline, CDR1 DFQATT and CDR2 SNEGSKA (reference sequence). Losses at the gene ends were 5 bases for V and 5 bases for J; bases not matched to a gene: 10. CDR3 coding DNA: TGCAGTGCTCAGGGGTCTAGCGGGGGGGCGCACAATGAGCAGTTCTTC. It encodes CSAQGSSGGAHNEQFF.

The chain carries TRBV27 and TRBJ2-1, with D perhaps matching TRBD2 (5 bases). The germline CDR1 and CDR2 sequences are MNHEY and SMNVEV (reference sequence). V lost 2 bases and J 8 bases, leaving 16 bases between the germline ends. CDR3 length: 15 residues. CDR3 sequence (DNA): TGTGCCAGCAGTTTACGGGTTCGGACTGGGCATGAGCAGTTCTTC. Its translation is CASSLRVRTGHEQFF.

In DNA form, the CDR3 reads TGCAGTGCTGCCCGGGCGGGGGGCTCGAACACCGGGGAGCTGTTTTTT. Its protein is CSAARAGGSNTGELFF. This chain connects TRBV20-1 to TRBJ2-2; TRBD2 matches 8 bases. Germline CDR1 and CDR2: DFQATT and SNEGSKA (reference sequence). The CDR3 loop spans 16 amino acids. Trimming removed 5 bases from V and 0 bases from J; junction bases left unmatched: 8.

This clonotype was recorded at least ten times. The chain is built from TRBV7-2 and TRBJ2-5, with D possibly matching TRBD2 (5 bases). The germline V gene has CDR1 SGHTA and CDR2 FQGNSA. Trimming shortened V by 4 bases and J by 5 bases, and 11 bases separated the two germline ends. The CDR3 contains 13 residues. CDR3 bases: TGTGCCAGCAGCTCGGAGGCTAAGGAGACCCAGTACTTC. Its protein is CASSSEAKETQYF. Together with reference TRBV7-2 and TRBJ2-5, the CDR3 gives the full variable domain: GAGVSQSPSNKVTEKGKDVELRCDPISGHTALYWYRQSLGQGLEFLIYFQGNSAPDKSGLPSDRFSAERTGGSVSTLTIQRTQQEDSAVYLCASSSEAKETQYFGPGTRLLVL.

With regard to this clonotype: This may come from a read error, since a much larger clone is one base off. The J gene is TRBJ2-1, the V gene TRBV20-1; D may match TRBD1 or TRBD2 (5 bases each). The V gene lost 7 bases and the J gene lost 10 bases, with 17 bases spanning the gap. Germline-derived CDR1 and CDR2 are DFQATT and SNEGSKA (reference sequence). CDR3 length: 12 residues. The CDR3 nucleotides are TGCAGTGTAGCGTCGGGGACCTACGAGCAGTTCTTC. Translating gives CSVASGTYEQFF.

The gene calls are TRBV10-3 and TRBJ1-2; 10 nucleotides align to TRBD1. The CDR3 contains 14 residues. V dropped 6 bases and J dropped 7; count of bases not matched to a gene: 8. Germline CDR1 is ENHRY and CDR2 is SYGVKD. The CDR3 DNA reads TGTGCCATCAGGGTTGGACAGGGGGGTATTGGCTACACCTTC. Translated, it gives CAIRVGQGGIGYTF.

V usage is TRBV5-4 and J usage is TRBJ2-5; 7 nucleotides match TRBD2. Germline CDR1 SGHNT, CDR2 YYREEE (reference sequence). V was pared by 4 bases and J by 1 base, with 7 bases of the junction left unmatched. The CDR3 has 15 amino acids. CDR3 sequence: CASSGAGGTQETQYF. The CDR3 DNA reads as TGTGCCAGCAGCGGGGCCGGGGGGACCCAAGAGACCCAGTACTTC.

This clonotype was observed at least ten times. The V and J genes are TRBV4-2 and TRBJ2-5; no reliable D call. The CDR3 spans 16 residues. Germline V gene sequence: CDR1 LGHNA, CDR2 YNFKEQ. V gave up 1 base and J gave up 4 bases, with 16 bases separating them. The CDR3: CASSQVGTAYLETQYF. The CDR3 coding sequence is TGTGCCAGCAGCCAAGTCGGAACAGCCTACCTAGAGACCCAGTACTTC.

This clonotype showed up many times. The gene calls are TRBV29-1 and TRBJ2-7; 15 bases align to TRBD2. The CDR3 contains 17 residues. The V gene's germline CDR1 is SQVTM and CDR2 ANQGSEA. J was trimmed by 0 bases and V by 6 bases; bases with no gene match: 9. Here the CDR3 reads CSVAGLAGGLSSYEQYF. CDR3 bases: TGCAGCGTCGCGGGACTAGCGGGGGGCTTAAGCTCCTACGAGCAGTACTTC.

The rearrangement joins TRBV30 to TRBJ2-5, with D possibly being TRBD2 (7 bases). The CDR3 is 13 residues long. V lost 2 bases and J 6 bases, leaving 13 bases between the germline ends. Germline V gene sequence: CDR1 GTSNPN, CDR2 SVGIG (reference sequence). The CDR3 DNA sequence: TGTGCCTGGAGTAGGGGGGGCGGAAAGACCCAGTACTTC. This gives the protein CAWSRGGGKTQYF.

The V gene is TRBV5-1, the J gene TRBJ1-1; unclear D gene. This CDR3 has 16 amino acids. Trimming removed 0 bases from V and 0 bases from J, with 12 bases in between. From germline, CDR1 is SGHRS and CDR2 YFSETQ. CDR3 nucleotide sequence: TGCGCCAGCAGCTTGGTGTGGGGAAGACTGAACACTGAAGCTTTCTTT. Encoded protein: CASSLVWGRLNTEAFF.

This chain links TRBV6-6 with TRBJ1-6; D possibly corresponds to TRBD1 (5 bases). Germline V gene sequence: CDR1 MNHNY, CDR2 SVGAGI (reference sequence). This CDR3 has 15 residues. Trimming took off 7 bases at V and 0 bases at J, with 10 bases between the two ends. The CDR3 DNA reads TGTGCCAGCATTCCCGGGACCTCCTATAATTCACCCCTCCACTTT. It is translated as CASIPGTSYNSPLHF.

Remarks on this clonotype: One junction end disagrees with the germline gene, perhaps due to a read error. The chain joins TRBV3-1 to TRBJ1-2, with 8 bases matching TRBD1. The CDR3 is 15 amino acids. CDR1 and CDR2 (germline): LGHDT, YNNKEL (reference sequence). CDR3 in DNA: TGTGCCAGCAGTCAAATGGACAGGGCTAGCTATGGCAACACCTTC. Its protein product is CASSQMDRASYGNTF.

This clonotype was detected many times. This sequence joins TRBV27 and TRBJ2-7; D not resolved. This CDR3 region has 14 residues. The V gene's germline CDR1 is MNHEY and CDR2 SMNVEV (reference sequence). The V gene lost 7 bases and the J gene lost 3 bases, with 16 bases spanning the gap. CDR3 region: CASNPGRTSYEQYF. CDR3 coding DNA: TGTGCCAGCAACCCCGGACGGACCAGCTACGAGCAGTACTTC.

The J gene is TRBJ1-4, the V gene TRBV27, with TRBD1 matching over 8 bases. The CDR3 loop spans 16 amino acids. J was trimmed by 0 bases and V by 5 bases; bases with no gene match: 5. The germline CDR1 and CDR2 sequences are MNHEY and SMNVEV (reference sequence). The CDR3 DNA reads TGTGCCAGCAGTCGTGGACAGGGCGCAACTAATGAAAAACTGTTTTTT. This encodes CASSRGQGATNEKLFF.

Ten or more counts support this clonotype. J is TRBJ2-5 and V is TRBV18; 7 nucleotides line up with TRBD2. Trimming removed 0 bases from V and 1 base from J; junction bases left unmatched: 5. CDR1 and CDR2 (germline): KGHSH, LQKENI. The CDR3 contains 16 residues. Written as DNA, the CDR3 is TGTGCCAGCTCACCACCGGTGGCTAGCGGCCAAGAGACCCAGTACTTC. It codes for CASSPPVASGQETQYF.

This clonotype was found many times. This sequence joins TRBV7-2 and TRBJ2-1; 8 nucleotides match TRBD2. The CDR3 length is 17 residues. The ends lost 1 base at V and 1 base at J; junction bases unmatched: 6. CDR1 and CDR2 from the germline V gene are SGHTA and FQGNSA. The CDR3 loop is CASSLGGRGGSYNEQFF. Written as DNA, the CDR3 is TGTGCCAGCAGCTTAGGGGGCCGGGGGGGATCCTACAATGAGCAGTTCTTC.

A single count supports this clonotype. This chain joins TRBV6-2 or TRBV6-3 and TRBJ2-1; 8 nucleotides align to TRBD1. The J call may be wrong; the DNA end is better matched by TRBJ2-7. This CDR3 contains 15 residues. Germline CDR1 is MNHEY and CDR2 is SVGEGT. The CDR3 DNA is TGTGCCAGCAGTCCCCCAGGGACAGGCGCCTGCGAGCAGTACTTC. It encodes CASSPPGTGACEQYF.

This clonotype was counted many times. The genes are TRBV28 and TRBJ2-4, with a tentative D call TRBD2 (5 bases). The CDR3 spans 16 residues. CDR1 and CDR2 (germline): MDHEN, SYDVKM. Trimming removed 4 bases from V and 2 bases from J, with 15 bases in between. CDR3 DNA sequence: TGTGCCAGCAGTTCAGTGGGCCTCGGGACCAAAAACATTCAGTACTTC. This codes for CASSSVGLGTKNIQYF. Full variable domain (missing parts from reference TRBV28 and TRBJ2-4): DVKVTQSSRYLVKRTGEKVFLECVQDMDHENMFWYRQDPGLGLRLIYFSYDVKMKEKGDIPEGYSVSREKKERFSLILESASTNQTSMYLCASSSVGLGTKNIQYFGAGTRLSVL.

About this clonotype: This may be a read error: a much more frequent sequence differs by one nucleotide. V usage is TRBV28 and J usage is TRBJ2-5; the D call may be TRBD1 or TRBD2 (5 bases each). Germline V gene lookup returns CDR1 MDHEN and CDR2 SYDVKM. V lost 7 bases and J 7 bases, leaving 19 bases between the germline ends. This CDR3 is 14 amino acids long. The DNA for the CDR3 is TGTGCCAGCAATTCCGGGACGCTCCGGGGGACCCAGTACTTC. This sequence encodes CASNSGTLRGTQYF.

V is TRBV6-2 or TRBV6-3 and J is TRBJ1-1, with TRBD1 identical over 7 bases. Germline CDR1 reads MNHEY; CDR2 reads SVGEGT. V lost 6 bases, J lost 4 bases, and 11 bases stayed unmatched. The length of the CDR3 is 15 residues. The CDR3 here is CASSRDSRVGTEAFF. The CDR3 DNA reads as TGTGCCAGCAGCCGGGACAGCAGGGTGGGCACTGAAGCTTTCTTT.

V and J are TRBV12-3 or TRBV12-4 and TRBJ2-7; D unclear. V lost 4 bases and J lost 4, with 8 bases in between. This CDR3 contains 12 residues. The CDR3 bases are TGTGCCAGCAGTTCCCTTGAATACGAGCAGTACTTC. Translation: CASSSLEYEQYF.